This T cell receptor beta chain was observed in a study of a mutant IDH1 vaccine in newly diagnosed glioma (dated by TCRdb to the early 2020s). Looking at the study overall: Patients received eight vaccinations in weeks 1, 3, 5, 7, 11, 15, 19 and 23, corresponding to visits V03 through V10. Vaccination began 4-6 weeks after radiotherapy alone, or alongside temozolomide cycles in the chemotherapy-containing groups. The approximately 32 treated patients were about 60% male and around 40% female, with a mean age of approximately 40 years. Prior to enrollment, patients had been given standard therapy consisting of radiotherapy alone, temozolomide alone, or radiochemotherapy with temozolomide, with the combination given to most patients. Six visits were used for peripheral blood collection: V03 (baseline), V05, V07, V10, V12 and V13. For exploratory analyses, 25 to 30 treated patients had longitudinal TCRB deep sequencing done wherever samples were available. On the study overall, not on this receptor specifically: Availability determined which PBMC samples were chosen for TCRB deep sequencing. Pseudoprogression appeared unrelated to alterations in the top peripheral T cell clonotypes detected by TCRB sequencing. Immune responses induced by the vaccine were seen in approximately 93% of patients across multiple MHC alleles. The authors noted that analyses of patient blood samples could not be reproduced because of sample limitations.

Libraries were made using the immunoSEQ multiplex PCR assay. The hsTCRB Kit was used according to the manufacturer's protocol to amplify rearranged TCR beta chain sequences. An Illumina MiSeq was used to sequence the TCRB libraries. The source study handled its data this way. Demultiplexing, trimming and gene mapping were performed with the kit vendor's proprietary platform. TCRdb mirrors the immuneACCESS table, restricted to in-frame sequences. Some clones are absent from its copies; in checked studies, under half trace to an unresolved V gene, and the reason for the others is unknown. Clone size and V and J calls were adopted from that table, with D and trimming inferred from the DNA. For this sample there are 50,000 or so clones; just under 80% appear just once. Approximately 1.8% of the sample comes from the top ten. What the time point label conveys for this sample: week 5, during vaccination. Every vaccine dose consisted of 300 ug of a 20-mer mutant IDH1 peptide in Montanide, administered subcutaneously together with topical imiquimod. The donors had newly diagnosed IDH1-mutant astrocytomas of WHO grade 3 or 4 that showed loss of nuclear ATRX. The samples were drawn from NOA16, a multicentre, single-arm, open-label phase I trial in Germany that tested a mutant IDH1 peptide vaccine in humans for the first time. Genomic DNA for TCRB sequencing was extracted from EDTA blood using the DNeasy Blood and Tissue Kit.

In regard to this clone: The antigen it recognizes is unknown. Nothing much larger sits one base from this clone, and base qualities are not available.

Unmatched junction bases come to 7, with V trimmed by 7 bases and J by 4 bases. Based on the germline V gene, the CDR1 and CDR2 sequences are SGHTA and FQGNSA. Its CDR3 holds 15 amino acids, cysteine through phenylalanine. Just the 45-base CDR3 DNA is kept, in frame starting at base 1. This TCR was sampled from a woman aged 40 to 55 with glioma. This receptor chain uses TRBV7-2 and TRBJ2-2; 9 bases in the middle match TRBD1. The source was PBMCs, collected from a glioma patient whose treatment included an IDH1 peptide vaccine. The sequence in DNA is TGTGCCAGCAACAATCGACAGGGGGGCACCGGGGAGCTGTTTTTT. Translated, this gives CASNNRQGGTGELFF.